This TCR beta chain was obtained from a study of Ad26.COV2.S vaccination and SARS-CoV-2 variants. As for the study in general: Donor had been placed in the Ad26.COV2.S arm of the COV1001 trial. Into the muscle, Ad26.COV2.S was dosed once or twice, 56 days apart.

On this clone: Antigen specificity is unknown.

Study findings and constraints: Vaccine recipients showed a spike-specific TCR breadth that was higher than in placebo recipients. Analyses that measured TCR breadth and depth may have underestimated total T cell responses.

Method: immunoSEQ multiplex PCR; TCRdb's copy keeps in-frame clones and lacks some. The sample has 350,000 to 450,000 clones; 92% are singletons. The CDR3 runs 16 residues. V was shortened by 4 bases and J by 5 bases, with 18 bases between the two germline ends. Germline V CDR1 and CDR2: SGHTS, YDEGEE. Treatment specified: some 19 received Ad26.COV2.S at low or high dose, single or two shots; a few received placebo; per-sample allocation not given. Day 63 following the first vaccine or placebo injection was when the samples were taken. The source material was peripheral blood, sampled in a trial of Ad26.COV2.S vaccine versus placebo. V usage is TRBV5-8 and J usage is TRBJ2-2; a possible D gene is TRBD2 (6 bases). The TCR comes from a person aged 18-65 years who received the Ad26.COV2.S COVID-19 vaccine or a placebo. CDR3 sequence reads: CASSPTTGLTTGELFF. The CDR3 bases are TGTGCCAGCAGCCCGACCACGGGACTGACGACCGGGGAGCTGTTTTTT.